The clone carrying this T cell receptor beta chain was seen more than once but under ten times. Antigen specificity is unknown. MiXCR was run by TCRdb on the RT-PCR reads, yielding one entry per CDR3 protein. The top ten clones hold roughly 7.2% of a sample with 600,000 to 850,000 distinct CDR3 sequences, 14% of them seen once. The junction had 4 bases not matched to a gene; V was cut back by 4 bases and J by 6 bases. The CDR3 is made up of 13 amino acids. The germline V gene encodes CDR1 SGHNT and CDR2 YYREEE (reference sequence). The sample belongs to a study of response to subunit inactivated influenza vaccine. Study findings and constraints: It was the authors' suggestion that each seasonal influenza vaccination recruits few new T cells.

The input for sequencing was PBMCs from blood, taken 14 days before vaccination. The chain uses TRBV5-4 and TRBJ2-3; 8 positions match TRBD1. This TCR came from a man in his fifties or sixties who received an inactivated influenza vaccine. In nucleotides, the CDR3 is TGTGCCAGCAGCCTGACAGGGGAGGATACGCAGTATTTT. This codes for CASSLTGEDTQYF.